The next 21 T cell receptor beta chains were all read from a single sample in a study of blood T cells in healthy people across ages. For the second PCR, which ran for about 6 to 12 cycles, a sample-barcoded 5' primer and a J-beta primer mix were used. TCRdb reprocessed the 5' RACE reads via MiXCR and lists one record per CDR3 protein. The table has 650,000 to 800,000 distinct CDR3 sequences, under 55% seen once. The specimen sequenced was blood. The receptors shown here come from a man between 60 and 75 years old in good health.

The chain employs TRBV13 and TRBJ2-2; TRBD1 agrees at 8 bases. The CDR3 length is 18 residues. V shed 11 bases, J shed 4 bases, and the junction held 21 bases outside the gene matches. CDR1 and CDR2 (germline): PRHDT, FYEKMQ (reference sequence). CDR3 sequence reads: CAGTESFGTGGFTGELFF. DNA for the CDR3: TGTGCCGGCACCGAATCGTTTGGGACAGGAGGCTTCACCGGGGAGCTGTTTTTT.

This chain links TRBV6-1 with TRBJ1-2; D not resolved. The CDR3 runs 12 residues. The germline V and J ends were trimmed by 3 bases and 6 bases, with 8 bases remaining between them. CDR1 and CDR2 (germline): MNHNS, SASEGT. CDR3 amino acids: CASSERGDGYTF. The CDR3 DNA reads as TGTGCCAGCAGTGAGCGTGGGGATGGCTACACCTTC.

The CDR3 nucleotides read TGTGCCAGCAGTCCGGGGGTAGCGGTATACAATGAGCAGTTCTTC. It yields the protein CASSPGVAVYNEQFF. The V call is TRBV27, the J call TRBJ2-1, with D perhaps matching TRBD2 (6 bases). Trimming took off 5 bases at V and 4 bases at J, with 15 bases between the two ends. Looked up from germline, CDR1 is MNHEY and CDR2 is SMNVEV (reference sequence). This CDR3 is built from 15 residues.

This clonotype was counted only a few times. The gene calls are TRBV4-3 and TRBJ1-2; D not certain. Trimming left V 2 bases short and J 4 bases short, with 23 bases between. This CDR3 contains 18 residues. CDR1 is LGHNA, CDR2 YSLEER, per germline. The CDR3 nucleotides read TGCGCCAGCAGCCAAAGGACCCCGTTGGAAGACTCCTTCTATGGCTACACCTTC. This encodes CASSQRTPLEDSFYGYTF.

Concerning this clonotype itself: Given a much more abundant clone one base away, this may be a read error. The chain carries TRBV29-1 and TRBJ2-4; the D gene is possibly TRBD1 (6 bases). CDR3 size: 12 residues. Germline CDR1 and CDR2: SQVTM and ANQGSEA. This CDR3 reads CSVAGQKNIRYF. The CDR3 DNA is TGCAGCGTGGCTGGACAGAAAAACATTCGGTACTTC.

J is TRBJ2-3 and V is TRBV9, with a weak D call TRBD1 (5 bases). Germline loops: CDR1 SGDLS, CDR2 YYNGEE. Trimming removed 0 bases from V and 2 bases from J, with 13 bases in between. The CDR3 sequence is 16 residues long. This chain's CDR3 is CASSVGRTIPTDTQYF. In DNA, the CDR3 is TGTGCCAGCAGCGTAGGTAGGACAATCCCCACAGATACGCAGTATTTT.

The chain joins TRBV20-1 to TRBJ1-1; tentative D call: TRBD1 (6 bases). The ends were cut back, 6 bases at V and 3 bases at J, with 14 bases in the middle. The CDR3 sequence is 13 residues long. The germline CDR1 and CDR2 sequences are DFQATT and SNEGSKA (reference sequence). The CDR3 coding sequence is TGCAGTGCCATCGCGGACAGCCACACTGAAGCTTTCTTT. This sequence encodes CSAIADSHTEAFF.

Remarks on this clonotype: Its ends do not fully match the called genes, so a read error is possible. This rearrangement joins TRBV3-1 to TRBJ2-1, with 9 bases aligning to TRBD2. Germline V gene sequence: CDR1 LGHDT, CDR2 YNNKEL (reference sequence). This CDR3 has 18 residues. Here the CDR3 DNA reads TGTGCCGGCAGCTACGGGGGTAAGCGGGGGGATTTTTCCAATGAGCAGTTCTTC. This encodes CAGSYGGKRGDFSNEQFF.

The rearrangement joins TRBV7-6 to TRBJ2-5, with a weak D call TRBD2 (6 bases). V shed 4 bases and J shed 1 base, with 10 bases lying between them. CDR3 size: 14 residues. Germline V gene lookup returns CDR1 SGHVS and CDR2 FNYEAQ. Here the CDR3 DNA reads TGTGCCAGCAGCTCGACTAGTGCCCAAGAGACCCAGTACTTC. Protein: CASSSTSAQETQYF.

About this clonotype itself: The germline gene is not matched at one end of the junction; a read error may be the cause. V gene TRBV6-1 combines with J gene TRBJ2-1, with D tentatively TRBD1 or TRBD2 (6 bases each). CDR3 length: 19 amino acids. The germline CDR1 and CDR2 sequences are MNHNS and SASEGT. This CDR3 reads CVSRPGSGGLYHPYNEQFF. CDR3 DNA sequence: TGTGTCAGCAGACCCGGATCTGGGGGGCTGTACCACCCCTACAATGAGCAGTTCTTC.

This clonotype was detected only a few times. This sequence joins TRBV12-3 or TRBV12-4 and TRBJ1-1; D possibly corresponds to TRBD1 (5 bases). The length of the CDR3 is 14 residues. The V and J ends lost 5 bases and 0 bases respectively, with 10 bases between them. The CDR3 DNA is TGTGCCAGCAGTACCGGAGGGGTGAACACTGAAGCTTTCTTT. The encoded protein is CASSTGGVNTEAFF.

Details on this clonotype: A much larger clone is a single base away; this may be a read error. The chain uses TRBV7-8 and TRBJ2-1; no firm D call. This CDR3 has 13 residues. V lost 2 bases to trimming and J lost 13 bases, with 15 bases between them. Germline lookup yields CDR1 SGHVS and CDR2 FQNEAQ. The CDR3 here is CASSLLVQETQFF. The CDR3 DNA is TGTGCCAGCAGCTTATTGGTTCAAGAGACCCAGTTCTTC.

This clonotype was recorded a few times. The rearrangement uses TRBV6-5 and TRBJ1-2; 7 bases line up with TRBD1. The junction had 14 bases not matched to a gene; V was cut back by 7 bases and J by 6 bases. Germline V CDR1 and CDR2: MNHEY, SVGAGI. This CDR3 has 15 amino acids. The DNA for the CDR3 is TGTGCCAGCAAGCAAAGACAGGGCCAAGGGAATGGCTACACCTTC. As protein: CASKQRQGQGNGYTF.

This clonotype was detected once. The chain employs TRBV7-6 and TRBJ2-7; D unclear. The J call may be incorrect, as the DNA end agrees better with TRBJ2-5. The germline V gene encodes CDR1 SGHVS and CDR2 FNYEAQ. The length of the CDR3 is 14 residues. The CDR3 coding sequence is TGTGCCAGCAGCGTAGGTCGAGTTTCAGAGACCCAGTACTTC. This translates into CASSVGRVSETQYF.

The chain is built from TRBV2 and TRBJ1-2; D not resolved. Germline V gene lookup returns CDR1 SNHLY and CDR2 FYNNEI. Between the trimmed V and J ends, which lost 8 bases and 3 bases, there was a span of 13 bases. The CDR3 loop spans 13 amino acids. CDR3 sequence: CASRLSGDYGYTF. CDR3 DNA: TGTGCCAGCCGCCTTTCCGGGGACTATGGCTACACCTTC.

The rearrangement links TRBV29-1 to TRBJ2-7; D might be TRBD2 (5 bases). CDR1 is SQVTM and CDR2 is ANQGSEA in the germline V gene. This CDR3 spans 13 amino acids. The V end lost 3 bases, the J end lost 2 bases, and 11 bases lay between the germline ends. The CDR3 reads CSVDGPGTYEQYF. The CDR3, as DNA: TGCAGCGTTGACGGCCCGGGGACCTACGAGCAGTACTTC.

This clonotype was counted a few times. V and J are TRBV20-1 and TRBJ2-7, with D possibly being TRBD1 (6 bases). Germline V gene lookup returns CDR1 DFQATT and CDR2 SNEGSKA (reference sequence). Trimming cost V 5 bases and J 4 bases, with 21 bases left between them. The CDR3 runs 15 residues. The CDR3 sequence is CSASTALRGEYEQYF. The CDR3 nucleotides are TGCAGTGCTTCCACGGCCCTCAGGGGCGAATACGAGCAGTACTTC.

This rearrangement joins TRBV12-3 or TRBV12-4 to TRBJ2-1; 8 bases are shared with TRBD2. The CDR3 length is 14 residues. The J segment lost 4 bases and the V segment lost 6 bases, leaving 5 bases of the junction unmatched. CDR3 loop: CASRLSGGYNEQFF. The CDR3 bases are TGTGCCAGCAGATTAAGCGGGGGTTACAATGAGCAGTTCTTC.

In this sample, this clonotype turned up a few times. The chain is built from TRBV25-1 and TRBJ1-5; D is uncertain. The CDR3 is 14 amino acids. The ends were cut back, 5 bases at V and 2 bases at J, with 10 bases in the middle. CDR1 MGHDK and CDR2 SYGVNS come from the germline V gene. CDR3: CASSPGSGNQPQHF. Here the CDR3 DNA reads TGTGCCAGCAGTCCAGGTTCGGGCAATCAGCCCCAGCATTTT.

The chain couples TRBV10-3 to TRBJ1-2; D remains ambiguous. CDR3 size: 13 residues. V lost 3 bases, J lost 3 bases, and 8 bases lay in between. Looked up from germline, CDR1 is ENHRY and CDR2 is SYGVKD. CDR3 coding DNA: TGTGCCATCAGTGATGGGCAGGACTATGGCTACACCTTC. Translating gives CAISDGQDYGYTF.

J is TRBJ2-5 and V is TRBV4-3, with D perhaps TRBD2 (6 bases). CDR1 is LGHNA and CDR2 is YSLEER in the germline V gene. Trimming cost V 2 bases and J 11 bases, with 12 bases left between them. The CDR3 loop spans 12 amino acids. The CDR3 region is CASSQLAVAQYF. CDR3 in DNA: TGCGCCAGCAGCCAATTAGCGGTTGCGCAGTACTTC.